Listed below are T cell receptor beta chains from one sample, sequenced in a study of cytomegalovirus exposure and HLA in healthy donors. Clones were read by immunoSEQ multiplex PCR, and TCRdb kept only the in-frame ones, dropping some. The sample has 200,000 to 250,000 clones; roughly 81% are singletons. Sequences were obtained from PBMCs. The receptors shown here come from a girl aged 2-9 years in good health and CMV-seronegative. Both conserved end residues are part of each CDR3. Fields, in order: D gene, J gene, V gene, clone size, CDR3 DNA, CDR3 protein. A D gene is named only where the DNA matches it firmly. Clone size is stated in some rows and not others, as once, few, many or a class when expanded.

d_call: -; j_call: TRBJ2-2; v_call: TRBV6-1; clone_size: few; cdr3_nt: TGTGCCAGCAGTGAACACAGTTCGAACACCGGGGAGCTGTTTTTT; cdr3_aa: CASSEHSSNTGELFF
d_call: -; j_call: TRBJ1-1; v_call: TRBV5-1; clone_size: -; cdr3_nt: TGCGCCAGCAGTTTACAGTCGGGGGATGAAGCTTTCTTT; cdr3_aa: CASSLQSGDEAFF
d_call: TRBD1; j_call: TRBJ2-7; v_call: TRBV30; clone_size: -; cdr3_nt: TGTGCCTACTGGGACAGGGTCACAGAGCAGTACTTC; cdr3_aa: CAYWDRVTEQYF
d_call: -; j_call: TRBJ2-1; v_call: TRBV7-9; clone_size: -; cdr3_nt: TGTGCCAGCAGCTCCTCCCCGAGCTCCTACAATGAGCAGTTCTTC; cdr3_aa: CASSSSPSSYNEQFF
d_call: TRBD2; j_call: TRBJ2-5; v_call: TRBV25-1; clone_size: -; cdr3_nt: TGTGCCAGCAGTGAGAAGGGGACTAAGCGGCAGACCCAGTACTTC; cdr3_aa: CASSEKGTKRQTQYF
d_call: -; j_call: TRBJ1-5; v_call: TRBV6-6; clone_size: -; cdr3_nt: TGTGCCAGCAGTTACTCGGGGAGGGAGGGTCAGCCCCAGCATTTT; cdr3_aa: CASSYSGREGQPQHF
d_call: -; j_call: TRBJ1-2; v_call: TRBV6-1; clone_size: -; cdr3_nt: TGTGCCAGCACTACCGACATGCCAGGCTACACCTTC; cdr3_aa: CASTTDMPGYTF
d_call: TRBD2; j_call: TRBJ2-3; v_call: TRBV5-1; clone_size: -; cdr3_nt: TGCGCCAGCAGCCTCGGGGGGTTAAGCACAGATACGCAGTATTTT; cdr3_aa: CASSLGGLSTDTQYF
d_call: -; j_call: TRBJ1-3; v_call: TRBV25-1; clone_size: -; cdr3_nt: TGTGCCAGCAGTGAATTTGGGGGCCCTGGAAACACCATATATTTT; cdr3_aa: CASSEFGGPGNTIYF
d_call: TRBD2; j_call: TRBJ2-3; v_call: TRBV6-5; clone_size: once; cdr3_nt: TGTGCCAGCACAGCCGGGACTAGCGGGGGGGCCTCGCAGTATTTT; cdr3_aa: CASTAGTSGGASQYF
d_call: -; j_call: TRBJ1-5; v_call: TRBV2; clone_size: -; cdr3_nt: TGTGCCAGCAGTGGTAATACAGGGATCCAGCCCCAGCATTTT; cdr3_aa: CASSGNTGIQPQHF
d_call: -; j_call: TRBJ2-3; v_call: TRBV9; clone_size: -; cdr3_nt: TGTGCCAGCAGCCGGAGCACAGATACGCAGTATTTT; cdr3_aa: CASSRSTDTQYF
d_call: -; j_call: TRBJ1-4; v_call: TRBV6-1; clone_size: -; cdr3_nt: TGTGCCAGCAGGTTCGACAGATCTAATGAAAAACTGTTTTTT; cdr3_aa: CASRFDRSNEKLFF
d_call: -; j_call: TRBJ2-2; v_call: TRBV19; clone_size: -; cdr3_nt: TGTGCCAGTAGGCCACGAGGAACCGGGGAGCTGTTTTTT; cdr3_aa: CASRPRGTGELFF
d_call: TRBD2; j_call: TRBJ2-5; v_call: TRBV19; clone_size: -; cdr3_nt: TGTGCCAGTGGGACTAGCGGAGAGGGAGAGACCCAGTACTTC; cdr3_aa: CASGTSGEGETQYF
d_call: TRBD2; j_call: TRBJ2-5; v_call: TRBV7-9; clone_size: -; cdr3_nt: TGTGCCAGCAGCCCGAATCTTGGTTCGCTAGCGGGGATGCAAGAGACCCAGTACTTC; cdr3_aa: CASSPNLGSLAGMQETQYF
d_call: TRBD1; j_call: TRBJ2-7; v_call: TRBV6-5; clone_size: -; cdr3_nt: TGTGCCAGCAGTTACACAGCCTTCCCAGGGGGCCACGAGCAGTACTTC; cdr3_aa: CASSYTAFPGGHEQYF
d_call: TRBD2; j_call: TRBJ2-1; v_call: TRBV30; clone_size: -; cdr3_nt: TGTGCCTCCTACTTACTAGCGGGAGGGCGGAGAGGGTACAATGAGCAGTTCTTC; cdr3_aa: CASYLLAGGRRGYNEQFF
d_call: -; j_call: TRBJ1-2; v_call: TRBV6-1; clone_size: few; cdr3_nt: TGTGCCAGCACAATACAGGGCTATGGCTACACCTTC; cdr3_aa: CASTIQGYGYTF
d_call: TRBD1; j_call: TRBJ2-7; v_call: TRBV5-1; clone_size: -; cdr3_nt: TGCGCCAGCAGGCGTGGCGGGACAGGGGGGGGAGGCGAGCAGTACTTC; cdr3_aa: CASRRGGTGGGGEQYF
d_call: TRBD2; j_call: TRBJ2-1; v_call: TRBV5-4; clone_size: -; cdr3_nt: TGTGCCAGCAGCCCCGGGACTAGCGAGTTTATCTCCTACAATGAGCAGTTCTTC; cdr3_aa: CASSPGTSEFISYNEQFF
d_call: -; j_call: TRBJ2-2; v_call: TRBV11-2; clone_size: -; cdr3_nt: TGTGCCAGCGCGGAACTAACAGGGCTCGGGGAGCTGTTTTTT; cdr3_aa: CASAELTGLGELFF
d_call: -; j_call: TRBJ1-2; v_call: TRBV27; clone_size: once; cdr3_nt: TGTGCCAGCAGTTTAACCTCCAACAGTAACTATGGCTACACCTTC; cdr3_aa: CASSLTSNSNYGYTF
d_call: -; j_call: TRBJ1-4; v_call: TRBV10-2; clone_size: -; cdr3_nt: TGCGCCAGCAGTGTCGAGGGGGGGGATGAAAAACTGTTTTTT; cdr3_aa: CASSVEGGDEKLFF
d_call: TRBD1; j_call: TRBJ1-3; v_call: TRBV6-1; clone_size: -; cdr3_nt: TGTGCCAGCAGTCAAGATCCCGGGACAGGGCGAAACACCATATATTTT; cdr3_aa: CASSQDPGTGRNTIYF
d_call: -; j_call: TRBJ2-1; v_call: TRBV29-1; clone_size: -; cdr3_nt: TGCAGCGTTGAACCAGGCGGGTACAATGAGCAGTTCTTC; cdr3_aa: CSVEPGGYNEQFF
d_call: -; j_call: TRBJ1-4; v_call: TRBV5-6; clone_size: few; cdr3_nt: TGTGCCAGCATTAAAACCGGGGGGGCTAAAGAAAAACTGTTTTTT; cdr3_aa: CASIKTGGAKEKLFF
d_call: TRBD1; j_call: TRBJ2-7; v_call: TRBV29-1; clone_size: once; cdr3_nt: TGCAGCGTTGATTCTGGACAGGGCCACTACGAGCAGTACTTC; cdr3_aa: CSVDSGQGHYEQYF
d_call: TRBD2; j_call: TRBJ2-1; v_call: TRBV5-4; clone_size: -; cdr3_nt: TGTGCCAGCCGGCTTAGCGGGGGCAATGAGCAGTTCTTC; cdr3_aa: CASRLSGGNEQFF
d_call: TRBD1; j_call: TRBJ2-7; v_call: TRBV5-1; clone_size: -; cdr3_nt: TGCGCCAGCAGCAGGGACAGGGTGTCCTACGAGCAGTACTTC; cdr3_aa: CASSRDRVSYEQYF
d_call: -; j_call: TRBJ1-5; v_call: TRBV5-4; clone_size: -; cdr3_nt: TGTGCCAGCAGCCCTGCAGGGGTGGATCAGCCCCAGCATTTT; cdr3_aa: CASSPAGVDQPQHF
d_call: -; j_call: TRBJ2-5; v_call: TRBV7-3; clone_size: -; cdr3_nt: TGTGCCAGCAGCTTAAACCGAGAAGAGACCCAGTACTTC; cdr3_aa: CASSLNREETQYF
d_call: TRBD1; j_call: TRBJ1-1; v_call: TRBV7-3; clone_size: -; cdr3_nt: TGTGCCAGCAGCCCGAAAACAGGGGTGAACACTGAAGCTTTCTTT; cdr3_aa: CASSPKTGVNTEAFF
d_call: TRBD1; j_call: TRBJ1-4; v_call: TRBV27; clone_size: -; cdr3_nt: TGTGCCAGCAGTTCTCTACAGGGGGAGTGGGAAAAACTGTTTTTT; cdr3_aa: CASSSLQGEWEKLFF
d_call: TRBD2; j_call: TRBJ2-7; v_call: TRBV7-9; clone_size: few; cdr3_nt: TGTGCCAGCAGCTTAGTGAGCGGGAGGGCCTACGAGCAGTACTTC; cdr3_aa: CASSLVSGRAYEQYF
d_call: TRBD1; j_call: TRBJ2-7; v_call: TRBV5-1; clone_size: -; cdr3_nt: TGCGCCAGCAGCGATGCCGGGACAGGGGGAACCTACGAGCAGTACTTC; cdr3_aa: CASSDAGTGGTYEQYF
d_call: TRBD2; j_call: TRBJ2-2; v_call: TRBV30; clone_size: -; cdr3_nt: TGTGCCCGCGGACAGTTAGCGGGAGCCGGGGAGCTGTTTTTT; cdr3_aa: CARGQLAGAGELFF
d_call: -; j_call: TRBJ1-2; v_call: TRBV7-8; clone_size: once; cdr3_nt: TGTGCCAGCAGCTTATCAGGGATACCCTACAACTATGGCTACACCTTC; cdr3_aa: CASSLSGIPYNYGYTF
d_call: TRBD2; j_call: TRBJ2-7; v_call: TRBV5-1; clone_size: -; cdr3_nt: TGCGCCAGCAGTACCGGGACTAGCGGGGCCTACGAGCAGTACTTC; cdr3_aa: CASSTGTSGAYEQYF
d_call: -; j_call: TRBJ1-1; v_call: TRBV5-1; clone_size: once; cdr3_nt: TGCGCCAGCAGCCGACAGGCTGGGGGGGAAAGGACTGAAGCTTTCTTT; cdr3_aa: CASSRQAGGERTEAFF
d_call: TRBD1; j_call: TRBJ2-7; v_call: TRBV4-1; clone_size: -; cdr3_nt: TGCGCCAGCAGCCACCTGGGACAGAGCGAGCAGTACTTC; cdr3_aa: CASSHLGQSEQYF
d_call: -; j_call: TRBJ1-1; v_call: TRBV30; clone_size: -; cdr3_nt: TGTGCCTGGAGTCTTGAGATGAACACTGAAGCTTTCTTT; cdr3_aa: CAWSLEMNTEAFF
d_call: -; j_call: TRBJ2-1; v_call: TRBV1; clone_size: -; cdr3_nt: TGCACCAGCAGCCAAGATTACCGGGAGGAAGCCTACAATGAGCAGTTCTTC; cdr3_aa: CTSSQDYREEAYNEQFF
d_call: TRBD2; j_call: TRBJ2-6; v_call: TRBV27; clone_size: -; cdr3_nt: TGTGCCAGCAGTTTTCGGGGGGTTCTTTATGGGGCCAACGTCCTGACTTTC; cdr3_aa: CASSFRGVLYGANVLTF
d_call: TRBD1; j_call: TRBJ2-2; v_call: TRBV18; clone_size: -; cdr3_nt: TGTGCCAGCTCACCTCCGGGACAGGGGTCTACCTACATCGGGGAGCTGTTTTTT; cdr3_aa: CASSPPGQGSTYIGELFF
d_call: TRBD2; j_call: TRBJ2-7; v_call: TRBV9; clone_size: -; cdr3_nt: TGTGCCAGCAGCGTAGGCCCTAGCGGGAAATACGAGCAGTACTTC; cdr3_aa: CASSVGPSGKYEQYF
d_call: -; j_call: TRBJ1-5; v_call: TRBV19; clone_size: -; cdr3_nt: TGTGCCAGTGCACAGGGTATAAATCAGCCCCAGCATTTT; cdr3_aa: CASAQGINQPQHF
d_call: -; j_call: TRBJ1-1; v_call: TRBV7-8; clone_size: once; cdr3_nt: TGTGCCAGCAGCTTACAGGGCAACACTGAAGCTTTCTTT; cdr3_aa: CASSLQGNTEAFF
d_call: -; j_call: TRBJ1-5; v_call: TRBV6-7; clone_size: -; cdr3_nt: TGTGCCAGCAGTTACTCGGGGGGGAATCAGCCCCAGCATTTT; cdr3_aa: CASSYSGGNQPQHF
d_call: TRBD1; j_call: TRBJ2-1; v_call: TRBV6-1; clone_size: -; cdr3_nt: TGTGCCAGCAGACAACAGGGGGCCAATGAGCAGTTCTTC; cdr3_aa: CASRQQGANEQFF
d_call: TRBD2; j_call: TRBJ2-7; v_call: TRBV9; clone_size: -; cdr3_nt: TGTGCCAGCAGCGTAGCAGCGGGGTTCTACGAGCAGTACTTC; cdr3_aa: CASSVAAGFYEQYF